The 6 T cell receptor beta chains below all came from one sample that was sequenced in a study of T-cell reconstitution after alpha-beta-depleted transplantation in children. Using unique molecular identifiers, the investigators prepared the TCRbeta library. TCRdb ran MiXCR on the PCR reads and lists one entry per CDR3 protein. The repertoire holds fewer than 750,000 distinct CDR3 sequences, roughly 27% seen once, with less than 40% in the top ten. The sequencing here drew on PBMCs, taken before TCRalphabeta/CD19-depleted stem cell transplant. The receptors were sampled from a boy under three years old with Wiskott-Aldrich syndrome, due to receive a stem cell transplant.

The V call is TRBV24-1, the J call TRBJ2-1; D is possibly TRBD2 (5 bases). The V gene lost 2 bases and the J gene lost 5 bases, with 9 bases spanning the gap. CDR3 size: 14 residues. Germline assignment: CDR1 KGHDR and CDR2 SFDVKD. CDR3 coding DNA: TGTGCCACCAGTGATTCCGGGGAAGACAATGAGCAGTTCTTC. As protein: CATSDSGEDNEQFF.

A few counts support this clonotype. This sequence joins TRBV28 and TRBJ2-1, with D perhaps TRBD2 (6 bases). From germline, CDR1 is MDHEN and CDR2 SYDVKM. V was cut by 8 bases and J by 0 bases, with 14 bases left in between. This CDR3 has 15 residues. The CDR3 sequence: CASQTGSGSYNEQFF. CDR3 coding DNA: TGTGCCAGCCAAACCGGGAGTGGCTCCTACAATGAGCAGTTCTTC.

This clonotype was seen more than once but under ten times. This sequence joins TRBV3-1 and TRBJ1-5; 8 positions match TRBD1. Germline V gene lookup returns CDR1 LGHDT and CDR2 YNNKEL (reference sequence). This CDR3 comprises 15 residues. J gave up 3 bases and V 4 bases, and 5 bases lay outside the gene matches. This CDR3 reads CASSPWTGLNQPQHF. The CDR3 DNA reads TGTGCCAGCAGCCCATGGACAGGGCTCAATCAGCCCCAGCATTTT.

This clonotype appeared a few times. The CDR3: CASSLIAGGYNEQFF. CDR3 coding DNA: TGTGCCAGCAGTTTGATCGCAGGCGGCTACAATGAGCAGTTCTTC. The J gene is TRBJ2-1, the V gene TRBV12-3 or TRBV12-4; D call uncertain. V was clipped by 3 bases and J by 3 bases, with 12 bases between them. The CDR3 covers 15 residues.

This clonotype was counted only a few times. The chain is built from TRBV20-1 and TRBJ1-3; D unclear. Per germline, CDR1 DFQATT and CDR2 SNEGSKA (reference sequence). V was cut by 1 base and J by 4 bases, with 26 bases left in between. The CDR3 is made up of 19 amino acids. The CDR3 here is CSARALSGGISVRGNTIYF. CDR3 in DNA: TGCAGTGCTAGAGCCCTATCCGGTGGTATCTCTGTAAGGGGAAACACCATATATTTT.

This clonotype was detected a few times. V is TRBV5-1 and J is TRBJ2-7; TRBD1 aligns across 8 bases. J was trimmed by 3 bases and V by 0 bases; bases with no gene match: 5. The V gene's germline CDR1 is SGHRS and CDR2 YFSETQ. The CDR3 consists of 15 residues. The CDR3 protein is CASSLGGTGVYEQYF. In nucleotides, the CDR3 is TGCGCCAGCAGCTTGGGTGGGACAGGTGTCTACGAGCAGTACTTC.